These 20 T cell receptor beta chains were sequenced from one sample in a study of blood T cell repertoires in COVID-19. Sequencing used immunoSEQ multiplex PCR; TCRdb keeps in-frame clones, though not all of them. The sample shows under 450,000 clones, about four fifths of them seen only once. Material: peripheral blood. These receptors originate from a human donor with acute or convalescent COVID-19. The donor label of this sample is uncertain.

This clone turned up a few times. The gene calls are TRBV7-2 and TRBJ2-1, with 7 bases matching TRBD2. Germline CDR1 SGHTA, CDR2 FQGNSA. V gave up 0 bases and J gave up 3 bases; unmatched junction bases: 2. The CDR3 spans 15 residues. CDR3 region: CASSLAGGFYNEQFF. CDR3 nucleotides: TGTGCCAGCAGCTTAGCGGGAGGGTTCTACAATGAGCAGTTCTTC.

The CDR3 DNA reads as TGTGCCAGCTCATCGGACAGGGCTTCACCCCTCCACTTT. Protein sequence: CASSSDRASPLHF. The chain uses TRBV18 and TRBJ1-6; 8 nucleotides align to TRBD1. The V and J ends lost 5 bases and 9 bases, in that order; junction bases with no gene match: 3. Germline V gene sequence: CDR1 KGHSH, CDR2 LQKENI. The CDR3 is 13 residues long. The whole variable domain, remainder taken from reference TRBV18 and TRBJ1-6, is NAGVMQNPRHLVRRRGQEARLRCSPMKGHSHVYWYRQLPEEGLKFMVYLQKENIIDESGMPKERFSAEFPKEGPSILRIQQVVRGDSAAYFCASSSDRASPLHFGNGTRLTVT.

CDR3 region: CASKQGPEQFF. CDR3 bases: TGTGCCAGCAAACAGGGACCTGAGCAGTTCTTC. V is TRBV2 and J is TRBJ2-1; D perhaps matches TRBD1 (6 bases). Trimming removed 7 bases at V and 9 bases at J, with 10 bases between. This CDR3 contains 11 residues. CDR1 and CDR2 from the germline V gene are SNHLY and FYNNEI.

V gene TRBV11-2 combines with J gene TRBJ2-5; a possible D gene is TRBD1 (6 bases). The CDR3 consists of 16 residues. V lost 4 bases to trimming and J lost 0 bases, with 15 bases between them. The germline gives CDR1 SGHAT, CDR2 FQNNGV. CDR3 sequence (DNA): TGTGCCAGCAGCTCACCCCGACGGACAGACCAAGAGACCCAGTACTTC. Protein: CASSSPRRTDQETQYF.

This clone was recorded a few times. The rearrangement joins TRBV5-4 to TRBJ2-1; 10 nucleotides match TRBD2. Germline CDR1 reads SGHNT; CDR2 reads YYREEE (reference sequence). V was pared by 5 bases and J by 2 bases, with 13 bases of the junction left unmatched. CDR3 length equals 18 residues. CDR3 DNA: TGTGCCAGCAGTTCACTCGGCGGAGGACTAGCGGCCTACAATGAGCAGTTCTTC. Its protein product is CASSSLGGGLAAYNEQFF. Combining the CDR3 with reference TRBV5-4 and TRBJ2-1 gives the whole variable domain ETGVTQSPTHLIKTRGQQVTLRCSSQSGHNTVSWYQQALGQGPQFIFQYYREEENGRGNFPPRFSGLQFPNYSSELNVNALELDDSALYLCASSSLGGGLAAYNEQFFGPGTRLTVL.

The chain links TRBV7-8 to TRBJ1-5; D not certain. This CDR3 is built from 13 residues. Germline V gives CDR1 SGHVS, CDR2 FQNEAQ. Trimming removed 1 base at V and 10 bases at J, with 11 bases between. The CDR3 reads CASSLGDNRPQHF. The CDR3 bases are TGTGCCAGCAGCTTAGGAGACAACAGACCCCAGCATTTT.

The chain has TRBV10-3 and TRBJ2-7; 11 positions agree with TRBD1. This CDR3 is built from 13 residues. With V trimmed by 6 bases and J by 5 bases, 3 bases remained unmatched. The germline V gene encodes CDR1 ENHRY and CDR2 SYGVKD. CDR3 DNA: TGTGCCATCAGAGGACAGGGGGCCCACGAGCAGTACTTC. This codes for CAIRGQGAHEQYF.

CDR3 sequence: CASSQVSGTGGNEQFF. The DNA for the CDR3 is TGTGCCAGCAGCCAAGTTTCCGGGACAGGGGGCAATGAGCAGTTCTTC. This chain uses TRBV14 with TRBJ2-1; TRBD1 agrees at 11 bases. The J segment lost 6 bases and the V segment lost 1 base, leaving 5 bases of the junction unmatched. The CDR3 loop spans 16 amino acids. The germline V gene encodes CDR1 SGHDN and CDR2 FVKESK.

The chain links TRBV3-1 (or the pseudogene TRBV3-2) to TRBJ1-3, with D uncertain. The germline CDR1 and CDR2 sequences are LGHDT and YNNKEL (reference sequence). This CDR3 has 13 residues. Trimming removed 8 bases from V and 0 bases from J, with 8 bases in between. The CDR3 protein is CASLGPSGNTIYF. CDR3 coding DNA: TGTGCCAGCCTCGGTCCCTCTGGAAACACCATATATTTT.

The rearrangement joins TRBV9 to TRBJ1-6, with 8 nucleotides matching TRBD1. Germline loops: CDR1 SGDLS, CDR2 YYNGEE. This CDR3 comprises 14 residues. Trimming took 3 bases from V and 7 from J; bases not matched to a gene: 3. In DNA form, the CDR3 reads TGTGCCAGCAGCGCTGGGACAGGAAATTCACCCCTCCACTTT. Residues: CASSAGTGNSPLHF.

The CDR3 here is CASSAGLAGVYEQYF. CDR3 DNA: TGTGCCAGTAGCGCGGGACTAGCGGGAGTCTACGAGCAGTACTTC. This chain joins TRBV19 and TRBJ2-7; TRBD2 agrees at 14 bases. The CDR3 sequence is 15 residues long. Trimming took 6 bases from V and 3 from J; bases not matched to a gene: 4. Germline V gene sequence: CDR1 LNHDA, CDR2 SQIVND (reference sequence).

CDR3 loop: CASSWSGTSAGELFF. In DNA, the CDR3 is TGTGCCAGCAGCTGGTCCGGGACTAGCGCCGGGGAGCTGTTTTTT. The chain has TRBV11-2 and TRBJ2-2, with TRBD2 matching over 10 bases. The CDR3 covers 15 residues. CDR1 SGHAT and CDR2 FQNNGV come from the germline V gene. V lost 4 bases, J lost 6 bases, and 5 bases stayed unmatched.

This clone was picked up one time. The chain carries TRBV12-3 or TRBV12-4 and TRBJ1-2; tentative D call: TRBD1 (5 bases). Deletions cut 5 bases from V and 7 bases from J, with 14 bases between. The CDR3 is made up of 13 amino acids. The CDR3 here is CASSGRDPLGYTF. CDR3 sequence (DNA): TGTGCCAGCAGTGGCAGGGATCCGCTTGGCTACACCTTC.

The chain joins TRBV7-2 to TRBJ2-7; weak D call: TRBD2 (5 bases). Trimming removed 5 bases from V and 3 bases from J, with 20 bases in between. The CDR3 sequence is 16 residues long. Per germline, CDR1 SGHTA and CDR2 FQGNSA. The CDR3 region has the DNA TGTGCCAGCAGCCCAGTGGGCGGTCGAGGAGGCTACGAGCAGTACTTC. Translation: CASSPVGGRGGYEQYF.

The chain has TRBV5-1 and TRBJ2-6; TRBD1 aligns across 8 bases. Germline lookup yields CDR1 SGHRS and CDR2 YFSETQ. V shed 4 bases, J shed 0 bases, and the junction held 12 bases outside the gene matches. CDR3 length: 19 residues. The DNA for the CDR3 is TGCGCCAGCAGCCTTCCCCCCGGGACAGGTCTCTCTGGGGCCAACGTCCTGACTTTC. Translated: CASSLPPGTGLSGANVLTF.

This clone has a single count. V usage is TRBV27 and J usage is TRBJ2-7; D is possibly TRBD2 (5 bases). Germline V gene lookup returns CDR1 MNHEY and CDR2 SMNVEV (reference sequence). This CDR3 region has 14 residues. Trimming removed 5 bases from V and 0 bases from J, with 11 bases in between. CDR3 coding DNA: TGTGCCAGCAGTGATGAGGGCTTCTCCTACGAGCAGTACTTC. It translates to CASSDEGFSYEQYF.

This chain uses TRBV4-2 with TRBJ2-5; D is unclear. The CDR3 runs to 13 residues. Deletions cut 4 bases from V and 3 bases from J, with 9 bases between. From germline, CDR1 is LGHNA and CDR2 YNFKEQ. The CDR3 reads CASSLDFEETQYF. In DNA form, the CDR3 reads TGTGCCAGCAGCCTTGACTTCGAAGAGACCCAGTACTTC.

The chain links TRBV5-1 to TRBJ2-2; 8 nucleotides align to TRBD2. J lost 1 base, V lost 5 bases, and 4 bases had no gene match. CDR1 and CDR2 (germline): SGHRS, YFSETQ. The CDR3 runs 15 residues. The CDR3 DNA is TGCGCCAGCAGTTTTAGCGGGGTGAACACCGGGGAGCTGTTTTTT. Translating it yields CASSFSGVNTGELFF.

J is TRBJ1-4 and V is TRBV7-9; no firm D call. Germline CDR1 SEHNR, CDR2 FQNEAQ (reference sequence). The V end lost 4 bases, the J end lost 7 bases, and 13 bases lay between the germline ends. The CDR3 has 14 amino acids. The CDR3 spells CASSYGEYGEKLFF. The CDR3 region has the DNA TGTGCCAGCAGCTACGGGGAGTACGGTGAAAAACTGTTTTTT.

The CDR3 region has the DNA TGTGCCAGCAGCTTGTACGGGACTAGCTTCCAAAATGAGCAGTTCTTC. Protein sequence: CASSLYGTSFQNEQFF. The V and J genes are TRBV9 and TRBJ2-1; 9 positions match TRBD2. This CDR3 spans 16 amino acids. Germline trimming cut 4 bases from V and 7 bases from J; bases unmatched to any gene: 12. Germline V gene sequence: CDR1 SGDLS, CDR2 YYNGEE.